This T cell receptor beta chain is from a study of blood T cell repertoires in COVID-19. Study summary: From T cells, B-cell-depleted T cells, or PBMCs came the material, which was cDNA or gDNA.

This clone was counted once. Original methodology: Quantification of nucleated cells was approximated via reference gene primer amplification. Generated by immunoSEQ multiplex PCR, the TCRdb table keeps only in-frame clones and is missing some. The DNA gave D and trimming, while V, J and clone size come from that table. The table records 100,000 to 150,000 clones, over 65% of them present only once. This TCR was sampled from a man aged 60 to 75 with acute or convalescent COVID-19. Sequenced sample: peripheral blood.

The CDR3 DNA follows: TGTGCCAGCAGGTCAGGACAGGACTTCTATGGCTACACCTTC. This sequence encodes CASRSGQDFYGYTF. This rearrangement joins TRBV6-5 to TRBJ1-2; TRBD1 matches at 7 bases. The germline V gene has CDR1 MNHEY and CDR2 SVGAGI. V trimming: 6 bases; J trimming: 4 bases; junction bases outside the gene matches: 8. This CDR3 has 14 amino acids.